This TCR beta chain stems from a study of regulatory T cells in long-lasting Graves disease. Study-wide context: The term persistent Graves' disease signified upward of 5 years on antithyroid drugs with positive TSH receptor antibodies.

Broader study findings: New patients shared about 880 public clonotypes, fewer than the approximately 2,500 shared by persistent patients.

Libraries of TCR beta came from iRepertoire HTBI primers plus Arm-PCR of CDR3 regions. Per the original data handling: From all samples, identification returned approximately 14 TRBJ and around 62 TRBV segments. TCRdb fed the multiplex PCR reads into MiXCR, producing one record per CDR3 protein. For this entry, the V and J calls and clone size follow TCRdb and not the study's own pipeline. The sample records around 450,000 distinct CDR3 sequences, about a fifth being singletons. As to time point: persistent/refractory GD, antithyroid drugs over 5 years with positive TRAb. The TCR library was made from RNA extracted from PBMCs. As a group, patients came from one endocrinology department in Xi'an, China. This clonotype was recorded many times. The antigen remains unidentified. The germline V and J ends were trimmed by 5 bases and 1 base, with 14 bases remaining between them. Germline loops: CDR1 SGHAT, CDR2 FQDESV (reference sequence). CDR3 length: 15 amino acids.

The sequencing used peripheral blood mononuclear cells (PBMCs), collected when the disease was refractory, from a patient treated with antithyroid drugs. The origin of this receptor is a female donor with Graves disease. The genes are TRBV11-1 and TRBJ1-1, with a weak D call TRBD1 (6 bases). CDR3 residues: CASSLFQGKNTEAFF. As DNA, the CDR3 is TGTGCCAGCAGCCTTTTTCAGGGGAAGAACACTGAAGCTTTCTTT.